This T cell receptor (beta chain) was profiled in a study of shared clonotypes between healthy human individuals. Germline CDR1 reads SNHLY; CDR2 reads FYNNEI. The CDR3 totals 13 residues. Trimming took 4 bases from V and 1 from J, leaving 7 bases between them. In regard to this clone: The antigen is unknown. This sample includes further DNA sequences coding for the same CDR3.

The table came from immunoSEQ multiplex PCR; TCRdb's copy has only in-frame clones and leaves some out. The sample yields millions of clones, 90% to 95% seen once. Findings and caveats of the study: Incompleteness in sorted-subset sequencing, despite large depth, was shown by rarefaction.

Specimen: naive CD4+ T cells sorted from blood. Stated subset: CD45RA+ positively selected. The J gene is TRBJ1-1, the V gene TRBV2; D unresolved. The sequence derives from a young man in good health. Here the CDR3 DNA reads TGTGCCAGCAGTGTGTCCGGGAACACTGAAGCTTTCTTT. Encoded protein: CASSVSGNTEAFF.